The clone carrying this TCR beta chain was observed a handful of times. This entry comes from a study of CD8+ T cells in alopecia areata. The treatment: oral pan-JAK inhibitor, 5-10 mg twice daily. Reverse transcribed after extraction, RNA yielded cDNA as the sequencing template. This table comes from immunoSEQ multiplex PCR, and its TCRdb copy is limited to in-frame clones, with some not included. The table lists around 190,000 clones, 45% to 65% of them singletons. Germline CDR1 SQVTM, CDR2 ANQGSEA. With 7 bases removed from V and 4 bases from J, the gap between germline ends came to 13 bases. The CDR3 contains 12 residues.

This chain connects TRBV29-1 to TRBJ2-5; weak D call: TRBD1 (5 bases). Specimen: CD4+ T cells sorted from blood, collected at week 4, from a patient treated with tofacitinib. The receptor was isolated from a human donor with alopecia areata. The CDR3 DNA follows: TGCAGCGCAAGAAAAGGGGCAGAGACCCAGTACTTC. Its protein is CSARKGAETQYF.